Listed below are T cell receptor beta chains from one sample, sequenced in a study of blood T cells in healthy people across ages. TCRdb re-analysed the 5' RACE reads in MiXCR, keeping a single row per CDR3 protein. Here the sample spans 1,800,000 or so distinct CDR3 sequences, about 39% being singletons. Sequencing was carried out using blood. The receptors derive from a human donor in good health. CDR3s include the opening cysteine and the closing phenylalanine or tryptophan. The D gene is left open where the match is weak. Not every row has a clone size; where given, it reads once, few, many or a size class.

TRBV29-1	TRBJ1-3	NA	NA	CSVEGPSISGNTIYF	TGCAGCGTTGAAGGTCCGTCCATCTCTGGAAACACCATATATTTT
TRBV4-1	TRBJ2-5	NA	few	CASSLGAMETQYF	TGCGCCAGCAGCCTCGGGGCGATGGAGACCCAGTACTTC
TRBV29-1	TRBJ1-3	NA	NA	CSVEQLAGNTIYF	TGCAGCGTTGAACAGCTGGCTGGAAACACCATATATTTT
TRBV4-3	TRBJ2-3	TRBD1	NA	CASSQDTQGAADTQYF	TGCGCCAGCAGCCAAGATACCCAGGGGGCGGCAGATACGCAGTATTTT
TRBV18	TRBJ2-7	TRBD1	few	CASSDRVSSYEQYF	TGTGCCAGCTCAGACAGGGTGAGCTCCTACGAGCAGTACTTC
TRBV4-3	TRBJ1-1	NA	NA	CASSHTRGGLTEAFF	TGCGCCAGCAGCCACACACGGGGGGGGTTGACTGAAGCTTTCTTT
TRBV20-1	TRBJ1-5	TRBD1	NA	CSAKDRDVGQPQHF	TGCAGTGCTAAAGACAGGGATGTAGGTCAGCCCCAGCATTTT
TRBV29-1	TRBJ2-2	NA	few	CSGTASANTGELFF	TGCAGCGGTACAGCCTCCGCGAACACCGGGGAGCTGTTTTTT
TRBV7-9	TRBJ1-1	NA	NA	CATRGGAAEAFF	TGTGCCACCCGAGGGGGGGCGGCTGAAGCTTTCTTT
TRBV7-9	TRBJ1-1	NA	once	CASSLGLSLRNTEAFF	TGTGCCAGCAGCTTAGGACTATCACTAAGAAACACTGAAGCTTTCTTT
TRBV4-3	TRBJ2-3	TRBD2	NA	CASSQVELAGDTQYF	TGCGCCAGCAGCCAAGTGGAGCTAGCGGGGGATACGCAGTATTTT
TRBV7-9	TRBJ2-5	NA	once	CASSLLIGRGKQETQYF	TGTGCCAGCAGCTTACTTATCGGCCGGGGGAAACAAGAGACCCAGTACTTC
TRBV2	TRBJ1-1	NA	NA	CASKGLKAFF	TGTGCCAGCAAAGGGTTAAAAGCTTTCTTT
TRBV10-3	TRBJ2-7	TRBD1	NA	CAISADREVDEQYF	TGTGCCATCAGTGCGGACAGGGAAGTCGACGAGCAGTACTTC
TRBV7-2	TRBJ2-1	TRBD2	NA	CASSPTSGGNYNEQFF	TGTGCCAGCAGCCCGACTAGCGGGGGAAACTACAATGAGCAGTTCTTC
TRBV20-1	TRBJ2-7	NA	few	CSASSGTVSSYEQYF	TGCAGTGCTAGTTCCGGCACGGTGAGCTCCTACGAGCAGTACTTC
TRBV9	TRBJ1-6	NA	few	CASSGPPNSPLHF	TGTGCCAGCAGCGGCCCCCCTAATTCACCCCTCCACTTT
TRBV12-3/TRBV12-4	TRBJ1-1	TRBD1	few	CASSPGQGAAEAFF	TGTGCCAGCAGTCCCGGACAGGGGGCAGCTGAAGCTTTCTTT
TRBV12-5	TRBJ2-6	NA	few	CASGFIFTQWPEGANVLTF	TGTGCTAGTGGTTTTATCTTCACACAATGGCCTGAGGGGGCCAACGTCCTGACTTTC
TRBV29-1	TRBJ1-2	TRBD1	NA	CSVADRGLNTF	TGCAGCGTTGCGGACAGGGGTTTAAACACCTTC
TRBV11-2	TRBJ1-1	NA	few	CASSLTGKGKAFF	TGTGCCAGCAGCTTAACAGGGAAGGGGAAAGCTTTCTTT
TRBV5-5	TRBJ1-4	TRBD1	NA	CASSLWDSTEKRFF	TGTGCCAGCAGCTTGTGGGACAGTACTGAAAAACGGTTTTTT
TRBV28	TRBJ1-6	NA	NA	CASSFRFSPLHF	TGTGCCAGCAGTTTTCGATTTTCACCCCTCCACTTT
TRBV7-2	TRBJ2-4	TRBD2	NA	CASSLTGLAGLNEQYF	TGTGCCAGCAGCCTGACGGGACTAGCGGGGCTTAATGAGCAGTACTTC
TRBV27	TRBJ1-2	NA	NA	CASSFFQGYGYTF	TGTGCCAGCAGTTTCTTCCAGGGCTATGGCTACACCTTC
TRBV20-1	TRBJ1-2	NA	many	CSANRDPNYGYTF	TGCAGTGCTAACCGGGACCCAAACTATGGCTACACCTTC
TRBV6-2/TRBV6-3	TRBJ2-7	NA	NA	CASSPGQIHEQYF	TGTGCCAGCAGCCCCGGACAGATCCACGAGCAGTACTTC
TRBV12-3/TRBV12-4	TRBJ2-3	NA	NA	CASSSRFAGTQYF	TGTGCCAGCTCGTCCCGTTTTGCGGGTACGCAGTATTTT
TRBV13	TRBJ1-2	NA	NA	CASEEQGTYGYTF	TGTGCCAGCGAAGAACAGGGTACCTATGGCTACACCTTC
TRBV4-1	TRBJ1-1	NA	NA	CASSQLQGGPYTEAFF	TGCGCCAGCAGCCAGTTACAGGGCGGTCCGTACACTGAAGCTTTCTTT
TRBV20-1	TRBJ2-7	NA	few	CSANSREQYF	TGCAGTGCAAACAGCCGGGAGCAGTACTTC
TRBV7-9	TRBJ2-3	NA	few	CASGVAADTQYF	TGTGCCAGCGGGGTAGCGGCAGATACGCAGTATTTT
TRBV4-1	TRBJ2-1	NA	NA	CASSQEGKGKYDEQFF	TGCGCCAGCAGCCAAGAGGGGAAAGGGAAGTATGATGAGCAGTTCTTC
TRBV29-1	TRBJ2-2	TRBD1	NA	CSACTGTVSTGELFF	TGCAGCGCCTGTACCGGGACAGTCTCCACCGGGGAGCTGTTTTTT
TRBV12-3/TRBV12-4	TRBJ2-7	NA	NA	CASTPGHFYEQYF	TGTGCCAGCACTCCGGGACATTTCTACGAGCAGTACTTC
TRBV2	TRBJ1-6	NA	NA	CASSDRESSYNSPLHF	TGTGCCAGCAGTGATCGGGAGAGCTCCTATAATTCACCCCTCCACTTT
TRBV6-2/TRBV6-3	TRBJ1-2	TRBD1	few	CASRLGGRDGYTF	TGTGCCAGCAGGCTAGGGGGCCGGGATGGCTACACCTTC
TRBV7-2	TRBJ2-3	NA	NA	CASSSHRADTHYF	TGTGCCAGCAGCTCCCACAGGGCTGATACGCACTATTTT
TRBV4-2	TRBJ2-2	TRBD2	NA	CASSQGTSLNTGELFF	TGTGCCAGCAGCCAAGGGACTAGCTTAAACACCGGGGAGCTGTTTTTT
TRBV20-1	TRBJ1-4	NA	NA	CSARDTRGGKLFF	TGCAGTGCTAGAGATACCAGAGGTGGAAAACTGTTTTTT
TRBV27	TRBJ1-2	NA	NA	CASSSVRDNLNYGYTF	TGTGCCAGCAGTTCAGTGCGGGATAATCTTAACTATGGCTACACCTTC
TRBV10-3	TRBJ1-6	TRBD1	few	CAIRRDRGRDSPLHF	TGTGCCATCCGGAGGGACAGGGGGCGTGATTCACCCCTCCACTTT
TRBV15	TRBJ2-1	TRBD2	NA	CATSRGTRTSLEQFF	TGTGCCACCAGCAGAGGTACCAGGACTAGCCTTGAGCAGTTCTTC
TRBV11-2	TRBJ2-1	TRBD1	few	CASSFLYLTRDRALDEQFF	TGTGCCAGCAGCTTCCTCTACCTAACCCGGGACAGGGCCTTGGATGAGCAGTTCTTC
TRBV29-1	TRBJ1-1	NA	many	CSVSRDIVNTEAFF	TGCAGCGTGTCCCGGGACATTGTGAACACTGAAGCTTTCTTT
TRBV10-3	TRBJ2-3	TRBD2	NA	CAIRREGPTDTQYF	TGTGCCATCAGGAGGGAGGGGCCCACAGATACGCAGTATTTT